The rows below give T cell receptor beta chains drawn from one sample of a study of blood T cell repertoires in COVID-19. The protocol was immunoSEQ multiplex PCR, while the TCRdb copy is restricted to in-frame clones and leaves out a portion. The table shows roughly 300,000 clones, with roughly 90% occurring only once. Sequenced material: peripheral blood. Receptors were obtained from a woman under 40 with COVID-19, enrolled during active disease. CDR3s include the opening cysteine and the closing phenylalanine or tryptophan. Clone size appears in some rows only: once, few, many, or a class for an expanded clone.

V gene	J gene	CDR3 length	clone size	CDR3 protein
TRBV7-8	TRBJ2-7	13	.	CASSGGGLYEQYF
TRBV5-1	TRBJ1-2	15	.	CASSPDRYRGYGYTF
TRBV29-1	TRBJ2-7	15	.	CSVGLGTGGGYEQYF
TRBV27	TRBJ2-7	15	.	CASSLSWTGGHEQYF
TRBV10-3	TRBJ2-3	14	.	CAISGGSGTDTQYF
TRBV11-2	TRBJ2-5	15	once	CASSLGTGGQETQYF
TRBV29-1	TRBJ2-7	14	.	CSVGGLSTAYEQYF
TRBV19	TRBJ2-7	14	.	CASALTGGGYEQYF
TRBV7-3	TRBJ2-7	15	.	CASSSQSGASYEQYF
TRBV4-3	TRBJ1-4	13	.	CASSPSGGEKLFF
TRBV19	TRBJ2-2	13	.	CASSTPGTGELFF
TRBV7-3	TRBJ1-2	14	.	CASSPEGGNYGYTF
TRBV19	TRBJ1-2	14	.	CASSIPGSNYGYTF
TRBV10-3	TRBJ2-1	15	.	CAISESQGHYNEQFF
TRBV19	TRBJ2-7	16	.	CASSMGAGTGWYEQYF
TRBV5-1	TRBJ1-2	15	.	CASSLGRTGTDGYTF
TRBV12-3/TRBV12-4	TRBJ2-5	13	.	CASSRVFQETQYF
TRBV6-6	TRBJ1-4	15	.	CASSQWTGAEEKLFF
TRBV19	TRBJ2-3	15	.	CASRTTGGAWDTQYF
TRBV20-1	TRBJ2-1	11	.	CSAIGDNEQFF
TRBV2	TRBJ1-2	14	once	CASTPLGGFYGYTF
TRBV6-6	TRBJ2-7	13	.	CASSFDRTYEQYF
TRBV2	TRBJ2-5	14	.	CASSEPSGGETQYF
TRBV7-9	TRBJ1-4	15	.	CASSLTGKSNEKLFF
TRBV7-9	TRBJ1-1	13	once	CASSSHLRGEAFF
TRBV6-4	TRBJ2-3	15	.	CASSDGTGGPDTQYF
TRBV6-2/TRBV6-3	TRBJ2-7	11	.	CASSSLHEQYF
TRBV5-1	TRBJ2-3	16	.	CASSPTLTGSTDTQYF
TRBV27	TRBJ1-2	15	.	CASSLRGTGGYGYTF
TRBV21-1	TRBJ2-5	16	.	CASSKGGGAIQETQYF
TRBV4-1	TRBJ2-1	15	.	CASSQGLAGYNEQFF
TRBV18	TRBJ2-5	16	.	CASSPPDSRIQETQYF
TRBV21-1	TRBJ2-1	14	once	CASSSDWGGNEQFF